The 17 T cell receptor beta chains given below trace back to one sample, sequenced in a study of brain metastases from non-small cell lung cancer. Generated by immunoSEQ multiplex PCR, the TCRdb table keeps only in-frame clones and is missing some. This sample yields some 1,300 clones, of which more than 80% are seen a single time; 16% belongs to the top ten. The sequencing sample was made of tumor-adjacent normal tissue. These receptors all come from a donor aged 40 or older with non-small cell lung cancer.

The chain employs TRBV4-3 and TRBJ2-1; D is uncertain. CDR1 is LGHNA and CDR2 is YSLEER in the germline V gene. Trimming cost V 1 base and J 0 bases, with 4 bases left between them. CDR3 size: 14 residues. Written as DNA, the CDR3 is TGCGCCAGCAGCCAAGGGGCCTCCTACAATGAGCAGTTCTTC. Translated, it gives CASSQGASYNEQFF.

The chain employs TRBV24-1 and TRBJ2-5; 9 nucleotides agree with TRBD1. J gave up 7 bases and V 3 bases, and 8 bases lay outside the gene matches. Germline CDR1 and CDR2: KGHDR and SFDVKD. CDR3 length: 15 residues. The CDR3 here is CATSDPTGGRGTQYF. The CDR3 nucleotides read TGTGCCACCAGTGATCCCACAGGGGGCAGGGGGACCCAGTACTTC.

The genes are TRBV6-1 and TRBJ2-1; 7 bases align to TRBD2. The CDR3 sequence is 16 residues long. Germline assignment: CDR1 MNHNS and CDR2 SASEGT. J gave up 2 bases and V 3 bases, and 7 bases lay outside the gene matches. The CDR3 loop reads CASSEPLTSAYNEQFF. The DNA of the CDR3 is TGTGCCAGCAGTGAGCCACTAACTAGCGCCTACAATGAGCAGTTCTTC.

The chain employs TRBV2 and TRBJ1-2; 8 bases agree with TRBD1. Germline V gives CDR1 SNHLY, CDR2 FYNNEI. This CDR3 contains 15 residues. V was clipped by 8 bases and J by 3 bases; unmatched bases: 11. The CDR3 spells CASGPGTGTDYGYTF. The CDR3 coding sequence is TGTGCCAGCGGTCCCGGGACAGGAACGGACTATGGCTACACCTTC.

The chain has TRBV7-8 and TRBJ1-4; a weak D match, TRBD1 (5 bases). Germline V gene sequence: CDR1 SGHVS, CDR2 FQNEAQ. This CDR3 region has 17 residues. V was clipped by 4 bases and J by 0 bases, with 15 bases between them. The CDR3 is CASSSGDLRATNEKLFF. In DNA form, the CDR3 reads TGTGCCAGCAGCTCTGGGGACTTACGGGCAACTAATGAAAAACTGTTTTTT.

V usage is TRBV4-3 and J usage is TRBJ1-5, with D uncertain. Germline CDR1 and CDR2: LGHNA and YSLEER. Deletions cut 2 bases from V and 9 bases from J, with 17 bases between. The CDR3 covers 15 residues. CDR3 sequence (DNA): TGCGCCAGCAGCCAATTTCTCGGCCTGGAATGGCCCCAGCATTTT. It yields the protein CASSQFLGLEWPQHF.

Points on this clone: One end of the junction is discordant with germline, which a read error may explain. The chain has TRBV4-3 and TRBJ2-3; D gene ambiguous. Germline V CDR1 and CDR2: LGHNA, YSLEER. The CDR3 length is 14 residues. The CDR3 is CANSPIGVTDTQYF. Here the CDR3 DNA reads TGCGCCAACAGCCCCATCGGCGTCACAGATACGCAGTATTTT.

About this clone: The sample has other DNA sequences that encode this CDR3 too. The V gene is TRBV11-3, the J gene TRBJ2-1; 9 bases are a match to TRBD2. Germline lookup yields CDR1 SGHNT and CDR2 YENEEA. With 4 bases clipped from V and 7 bases from J, the junction kept 14 bases outside the gene matches. The CDR3 is 17 residues long. The CDR3 is CASSSGGGLAGDNEQFF. The CDR3 DNA follows: TGTGCCAGCAGCTCAGGTGGGGGATTAGCGGGGGATAATGAGCAGTTCTTC.

This chain uses TRBV12-5 with TRBJ1-2, with 7 bases lining up with TRBD1. After removal of 4 bases from V and 6 bases from J, the junction contained 17 bases not matched to a gene. The V gene's germline CDR1 is LGHNT and CDR2 FRNRAP. The CDR3 covers 17 residues. CDR3 sequence: CASGSTTPNRGENGYTF. The CDR3 DNA reads as TGTGCTAGTGGTTCCACAACCCCCAACAGGGGCGAAAATGGCTACACCTTC.

The chain is built from TRBV5-5 and TRBJ2-1, with D maybe TRBD1 (5 bases). Germline assignment: CDR1 SGHKS and CDR2 YYEKEE (reference sequence). The CDR3 extends over 13 amino acids. V dropped 4 bases and J dropped 7 bases, with 12 bases sitting between them. This CDR3 is CASSKTERNEQFF. CDR3 nucleotide sequence: TGTGCCAGCAGCAAGACAGAGAGGAATGAGCAGTTCTTC.

This clone was observed a single time. This sequence joins TRBV6-1 and TRBJ2-1; D not certain. There are 13 residues in the CDR3. The ends were cut back, 3 bases at V and 9 bases at J, with 12 bases in the middle. CDR1 and CDR2 from the germline V gene are MNHNS and SASEGT. This chain's CDR3 is CASSDFPLGEQFF. The DNA of the CDR3 is TGTGCCAGCAGTGATTTCCCCCTTGGTGAGCAGTTCTTC.

This clone was observed once. The chain links TRBV11-3 to TRBJ2-2, with 9 bases matching TRBD1. There are 15 residues in the CDR3. The germline CDR1 and CDR2 sequences are SGHNT and YENEEA. With 3 bases clipped from V and 5 bases from J, the junction kept 4 bases outside the gene matches. CDR3 coding DNA: TGTGCCAGCAGCTTGACAGGGGGTCAAACCGGGGAGCTGTTTTTT. Translated: CASSLTGGQTGELFF.

This chain connects TRBV19 to TRBJ2-2; D remains ambiguous. V was cut by 6 bases and J by 3 bases, with 8 bases left in between. This CDR3 has 13 amino acids. In germline, CDR1 is LNHDA, CDR2 SQIVND (reference sequence). The CDR3 loop is CASSPGDTGELFF. In nucleotides, the CDR3 is TGTGCCAGTAGCCCTGGGGACACCGGGGAGCTGTTTTTT.

This rearrangement joins TRBV4-3 to TRBJ2-3, with 8 bases fitting TRBD2. The ends lost 1 base at V and 5 bases at J; junction bases unmatched: 11. This CDR3 comprises 17 residues. Germline CDR1 LGHNA, CDR2 YSLEER. In nucleotides, the CDR3 is TGCGCCAGCAGCCAAGGCTCGGCGGCGGGGGGACTAGATACGCAGTATTTT. It encodes CASSQGSAAGGLDTQYF.

The chain has TRBV6-5 and TRBJ2-7; D call uncertain. This CDR3 is 14 amino acids long. Germline V CDR1 and CDR2: MNHEY, SVGAGI. V dropped 4 bases and J dropped 4 bases, with 14 bases sitting between them. This CDR3 reads CASSWAMGGYEQYV. Here the CDR3 DNA reads TGTGCCAGCAGTTGGGCCATGGGTGGTTACGAGCAGTACGTC.

The V and J genes are TRBV5-1 and TRBJ1-1, with 7 bases identical to TRBD1. The V gene end was trimmed by 3 bases and the J gene end by 11 bases; junction bases not matched to a gene: 7. The CDR3 has 12 residues. The germline V gene has CDR1 SGHRS and CDR2 YFSETQ. The CDR3 DNA sequence: TGCGCCAGCAGCTACCAGGGGGGTAAGGCTTTCTTT. Residues: CASSYQGGKAFF.

V usage is TRBV6-5 and J usage is TRBJ2-1; a possible D gene is TRBD1 (6 bases). Deletions cut 7 bases from V and 10 bases from J, with 17 bases between. The CDR3 is 13 residues long. Per germline, CDR1 MNHEY and CDR2 SVGAGI. The CDR3 here is CASTGDNLGEQFF. For the CDR3, the DNA is TGTGCCAGCACTGGGGACAATCTTGGGGAGCAGTTCTTC.